The 2 T cell receptor beta chains below were found in one sample sequenced in a study of T-cell reconstitution after alpha-beta-depleted transplantation in children. The authors prepared the TCRbeta library with unique molecular identifiers. TCRdb called the PCR reads again in MiXCR, with one record for every CDR3 protein. This table has fewer than 350,000 distinct CDR3 sequences, around a tenth appearing once. The starting material was peripheral blood, obtained 180 days after TCRalphabeta/CD19-depleted stem cell transplant. The receptors were sampled from a male patient aged 2 to 10 who had a stem cell transplant for chronic granulomatous disease, so the T cells may come from the graft donor.

This clonotype has just a few counts. The chain joins TRBV18 to TRBJ1-2; the D gene is possibly TRBD1 (5 bases). Germline V CDR1 and CDR2: KGHSH, LQKENI. V was trimmed by 0 bases and J by 9 bases, leaving 11 bases between them. CDR3 length: 13 amino acids. CDR3 in amino acids: CASSPPRTRSYTF. As DNA, the CDR3 is TGTGCCAGCTCACCACCGAGGACAAGGAGCTACACCTTC. The whole variable domain, filled in from reference TRBV18 and TRBJ1-2, reads NAGVMQNPRHLVRRRGQEARLRCSPMKGHSHVYWYRQLPEEGLKFMVYLQKENIIDESGMPKERFSAEFPKEGPSILRIQQVVRGDSAAYFCASSPPRTRSYTFGSGTRLTVV.

J is TRBJ1-2 and V is TRBV11-2, with TRBD1 as a possible D gene (5 bases). V gave up 5 bases and J gave up 1 base, with 17 bases separating them. Germline values: CDR1 SGHAT, CDR2 FQNNGV. The CDR3 has 16 residues. CDR3 nucleotide sequence: TGTGCCAGCAGCGCCGGGACCTCGAACCGTAACTATGGCTACACCTTC. Translation gives CASSAGTSNRNYGYTF.